Listed below are T cell receptor beta chains from one sample, sequenced in a study of T cell responses to AZD1222 COVID-19 vaccine. Generated by immunoSEQ multiplex PCR, the TCRdb table keeps only in-frame clones and is missing some. The table shows about 150,000 clones, with over 85% occurring only once. The sequences come from peripheral blood, collected on day 0 of AZD1222 vaccination. The receptors stem from an adult in good health. Both conserved end residues are part of each CDR3. Fields, in order: CDR3 DNA, CDR3 protein, clone size, V gene, J gene, D gene. A D gene is named only where the DNA matches it firmly. Expanded clones get a size class; other rows say once, few or many, or leave the size out.

TGTGGGGCGAGCTCCTACAATGAGCAGTTCTTC	CGASSYNEQFF	once	TRBV28	TRBJ2-1	.
TGTGCCAGCAGCGGAGCGGGACTAGCGGGCCCCGGGGAGCTGTTTTTT	CASSGAGLAGPGELFF	few	TRBV6-2/TRBV6-3	TRBJ2-2	TRBD2
TGTGCCTGGATGGTGGGTGTTAATGAAAAACTGTTTTTT	CAWMVGVNEKLFF	.	TRBV30	TRBJ1-4	.
TGTGCCAGCAGCGGTACGGTCGCCTATAATTCACCCCTCCACTTT	CASSGTVAYNSPLHF	.	TRBV9	TRBJ1-6	.
TGCGCCAGCAGTGAAGGGGATTTCAACACTGAAGCTTTCTTT	CASSEGDFNTEAFF	.	TRBV10-2	TRBJ1-1	.
TGTGCCAGCAGTGAAGGCGAAGGTAGTACAGATACGCAGTATTTT	CASSEGEGSTDTQYF	.	TRBV6-4	TRBJ2-3	.
TGCGCCAGCAGCTTGGCGGGACCGACCTTTGGAAACACCATATATTTT	CASSLAGPTFGNTIYF	.	TRBV5-1	TRBJ1-3	.
TGTGCCAGCAGAGGGGGCGCGGAGTCTTCACCCCTCCACTTT	CASRGGAESSPLHF	.	TRBV3-1/TRBV3-2	TRBJ1-6	TRBD1
TGTGCCAGCAGCTTACGAGGTGTCAACAACTATGGCTACACCTTC	CASSLRGVNNYGYTF	.	TRBV5-4	TRBJ1-2	.
TGCGCCAGCAGTGAAAGCTTGGGGCAAGAGACCCAGTACTTC	CASSESLGQETQYF	.	TRBV10-1	TRBJ2-5	.
TGTGCCAGCAGCCTGGGACAGGGGGCCGGATATTCCCAAGAGACCCAGTACTTC	CASSLGQGAGYSQETQYF	.	TRBV7-9	TRBJ2-5	TRBD1
TGTGCCAGCAGTCGACCTGAAGCCCCCACAGATACGCAGTATTTT	CASSRPEAPTDTQYF	.	TRBV6-5	TRBJ2-3	.
TGTGCCAGCAGCGCATCAGTGAACTATGGCTACACCTTC	CASSASVNYGYTF	.	TRBV7-2	TRBJ1-2	.
TGCGCCAGCAGCCAAGATCCCGGAGTGATAGGGGAGCAGTACTTC	CASSQDPGVIGEQYF	once	TRBV4-1	TRBJ2-7	.
TGTGCCAGCAGCAAAGTCGGAGAAATGAACACTGAAGCTTTCTTT	CASSKVGEMNTEAFF	.	TRBV21-1	TRBJ1-1	.
TGTGCCAGTAGTTCATTAGCGGGGGATAGCACAGATACGCAGTATTTT	CASSSLAGDSTDTQYF	.	TRBV19	TRBJ2-3	TRBD2
TGTGCCAGCAGCGTAGCTGTCTCAGGGAACACTGAAGCTTTCTTT	CASSVAVSGNTEAFF	.	TRBV9	TRBJ1-1	.
TGTGCCAGCAGTGGATCCTTGAATGTGGGGATGGATACGCAGTATTTT	CASSGSLNVGMDTQYF	.	TRBV2	TRBJ2-3	.
TGCGCCAGCAGCCAAGATGGAGAAGATTATAGCAATCAGCCCCAGCATTTT	CASSQDGEDYSNQPQHF	.	TRBV4-1	TRBJ1-5	.
TGTGCCAGCAGCTTTAACTCTGGAAACACCATATATTTT	CASSFNSGNTIYF	once	TRBV5-6	TRBJ1-3	.
TGTGCCACCAAACGCGGGCCCTCCTACAATGAGCAGTTCTTC	CATKRGPSYNEQFF	.	TRBV6-5	TRBJ2-1	.
TGTGCCAGCAGCTCGACAGGGATCTCCTACGAGCAGTACTTC	CASSSTGISYEQYF	.	TRBV5-4	TRBJ2-7	TRBD1
TGTGCCAGCAGCCCACAACGTGCGGATAAACTGTTTTTT	CASSPQRADKLFF	.	TRBV14	TRBJ1-4	.
TGTGCCAGTGCCCGTAGGGCTGAGCAGCCCCAGCATTTT	CASARRAEQPQHF	.	TRBV28	TRBJ1-5	.
TGTGCCAGCAGCTACTACAGGGACCTGACCCTTTCCTATGGCTACACCTTC	CASSYYRDLTLSYGYTF	.	TRBV6-2/TRBV6-3	TRBJ1-2	.
TGCGCCAGCAGCTCCTATTATAATGAGCAGTTCTTC	CASSSYYNEQFF	.	TRBV5-1	TRBJ2-1	.
TGTGCCAGCAGCGGGGGCAATGACAGGGGATCCACTGAAGCTTTCTTT	CASSGGNDRGSTEAFF	few	TRBV4-2	TRBJ1-1	TRBD1
TGTGCCAGCAGCAACCGACAGGGGGCGAGAGCTTTCTTT	CASSNRQGARAFF	.	TRBV7-3	TRBJ1-1	TRBD1
TGCGCCAGCAGCCCGGGACTAGCGGGAGTCGATGAGCAGTTCTTC	CASSPGLAGVDEQFF	.	TRBV5-1	TRBJ2-1	TRBD2
TGTGCCAGCAGCCGGGCCCGGGACAGACCTTACGAGCAGTACTTC	CASSRARDRPYEQYF	.	TRBV7-2	TRBJ2-7	TRBD1
TGTGCCAGCAGCTTATTATTGGACACTGAAGCTTTCTTT	CASSLLLDTEAFF	.	TRBV7-9	TRBJ1-1	.